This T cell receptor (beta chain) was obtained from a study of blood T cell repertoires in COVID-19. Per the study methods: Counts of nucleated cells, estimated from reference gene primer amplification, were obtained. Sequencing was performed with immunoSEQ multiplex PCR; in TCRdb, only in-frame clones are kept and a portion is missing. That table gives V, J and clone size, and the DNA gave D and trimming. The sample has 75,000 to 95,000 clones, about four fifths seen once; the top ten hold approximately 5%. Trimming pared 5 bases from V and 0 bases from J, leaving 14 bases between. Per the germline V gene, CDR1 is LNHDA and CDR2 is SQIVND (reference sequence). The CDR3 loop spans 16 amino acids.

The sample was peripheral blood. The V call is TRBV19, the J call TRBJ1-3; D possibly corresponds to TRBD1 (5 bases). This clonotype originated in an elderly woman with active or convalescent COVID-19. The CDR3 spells CASSPSTGGSGNTIYF. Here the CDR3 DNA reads TGTGCCAGTAGTCCTAGCACGGGGGGCTCTGGAAACACCATATATTTT. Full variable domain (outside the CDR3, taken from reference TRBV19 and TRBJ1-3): DGGITQSPKYLFRKEGQNVTLSCEQNLNHDAMYWYRQDPGQGLRLIYYSQIVNDFQKGDIAEGYSVSREKKESFPLTVTSAQKNPTAFYLCASSPSTGGSGNTIYFGEGSWLTVV.